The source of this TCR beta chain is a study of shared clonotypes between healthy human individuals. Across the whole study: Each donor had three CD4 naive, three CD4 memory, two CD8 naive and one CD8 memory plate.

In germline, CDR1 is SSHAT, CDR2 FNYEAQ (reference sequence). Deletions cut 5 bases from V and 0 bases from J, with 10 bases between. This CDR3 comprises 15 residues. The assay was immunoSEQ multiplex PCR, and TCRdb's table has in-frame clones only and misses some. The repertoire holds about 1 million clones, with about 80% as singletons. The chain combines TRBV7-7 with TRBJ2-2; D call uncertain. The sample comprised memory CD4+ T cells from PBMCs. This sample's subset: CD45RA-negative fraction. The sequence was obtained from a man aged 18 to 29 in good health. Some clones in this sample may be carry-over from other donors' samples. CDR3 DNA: TGTGCCAGCAGCGATCCGGGTCCGAACACCGGGGAGCTGTTTTTT. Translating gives CASSDPGPNTGELFF. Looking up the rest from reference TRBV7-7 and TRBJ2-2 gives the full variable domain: GAGVSQSPRYKVTKRGQDVTLRCDPISSHATLYWYQQALGQGPEFLTYFNYEAQPDKSGLPSDRFSAERPEGSISTLTIQRTEQRDSAMYRCASSDPGPNTGELFFGEGSRLTVL.